This T cell receptor beta chain was retrieved from a study of beta chain features in type 1 diabetes. Study in general: Age, gender, cell numbers and subset yield matched between patients and controls.

Findings and caveats of the study: No resolution was reached here on whether HLA type influences TCRB rearrangement. The study found that naive, central memory and Treg TCRB repertoires appeared more similar in patients than in healthy donors. The study found moderately but significantly shorter TCRB CDR3s in all four CD4+ subsets of Type 1 diabetes patients.

The CDR3 is made up of 15 amino acids. Trimming took 6 bases from V and 3 from J; bases not matched to a gene: 8. CDR1 and CDR2 (germline): MDHEN, SYDVKM. A single heparinised blood sample, averaging about 100 mL, was obtained per donor. Reverse transcribing all isolated RNA meant expressed TCRB transcripts were sequenced. The protocol was immunoSEQ multiplex PCR, while the TCRdb copy is restricted to in-frame clones and leaves out a portion. The sample lists around 310,000 clones, 13% occurring once. With respect to this clone: The antigen is unknown.

The chain is built from TRBV28 and TRBJ2-3; 8 bases are a match to TRBD2. Material for sequencing was naive CD4+ T cells from blood. The sequence derives from a woman between 18 and 30 years old with type 1 diabetes. In DNA, the CDR3 is TGTGCCAGCAGCTATGCGGGAGGAGGTACAGATACGCAGTATTTT. As protein: CASSYAGGGTDTQYF.